A single sample is the source of the 22 T cell receptor beta chains below, sequenced in a study of vaccination effects on CD4 cells after COVID-19. Cells that had been cultured for approximately eleven days were the source of isolated CD4+ T cells. Each person got two doses of an mRNA SARS-CoV-2 vaccine, BNT162b2 or mRNA-1273. Their recognized antigens are unknown. Clones were sequenced by immunoSEQ multiplex PCR, and TCRdb holds only the in-frame ones, with some missing. Among 60,000 to 80,000 clones, 74% were seen once, and the ten largest hold 2.2%. The material sequenced was CD4+ T cells from PBMCs cultured without peptide, taken after COVID-19 vaccination. All receptors derive from a human donor who received a COVID-19 vaccine.

As DNA, the CDR3 is TGTGCCAGCAGCTTACCAGGGGCCTATGGCTACACCTTC. Translating gives CASSLPGAYGYTF. The rearrangement uses TRBV7-8 and TRBJ1-2; D possibly corresponds to TRBD1 (6 bases). The CDR3 is 13 amino acids. Looked up from germline, CDR1 is SGHVS and CDR2 is FQNEAQ. V dropped 2 bases and J dropped 4 bases, with 8 bases sitting between them.

The gene calls are TRBV6-2 or TRBV6-3 and TRBJ2-7, with a tentative D call TRBD2 (6 bases). There are 15 residues in the CDR3. Between the trimmed V and J ends, which lost 2 bases and 0 bases, there was a span of 11 bases. CDR1 is MNHEY and CDR2 is SVGEGT in the germline V gene. The DNA of the CDR3 is TGTGCCAGCAGTTACGGCGGCGGGGCCTCCTACGAGCAGTACGTC. Protein: CASSYGGGASYEQYV.

Here the CDR3 DNA reads TGTGCCATCAGTGAGTCCGTAGGGGGAGACGAGACCCAGTACTTC. This translates into CAISESVGGDETQYF. This chain joins TRBV10-3 and TRBJ2-5; D may be TRBD1 (6 bases). This CDR3 is built from 15 residues. Germline V gene sequence: CDR1 ENHRY, CDR2 SYGVKD. V was trimmed by 0 bases and J by 5 bases, leaving 13 bases between them.

V gene TRBV18 combines with J gene TRBJ1-1; D is possibly TRBD1 (6 bases). The CDR3 consists of 15 residues. Germline loops: CDR1 KGHSH, CDR2 LQKENI. The V and J ends lost 0 bases and 2 bases respectively, with 10 bases between them. CDR3 sequence reads: CASSPPGTINTEAFF. CDR3 nucleotides: TGTGCCAGCTCACCACCCGGGACAATCAACACTGAAGCTTTCTTT.

V gene TRBV29-1 combines with J gene TRBJ1-1; D may be TRBD1 (5 bases). Germline assignment: CDR1 SQVTM and CDR2 ANQGSEA. The CDR3 spans 14 residues. Trimming cost V 4 bases and J 2 bases, with 14 bases left between them. CDR3 in amino acids: CSVVGEGSNTEAFF. The CDR3 DNA follows: TGCAGCGTTGTGGGGGAGGGGAGTAACACTGAAGCTTTCTTT.

A note on this clone: The same CDR3 also results from other DNA sequences found in this sample. This chain connects TRBV19 to TRBJ1-2; the D gene is possibly TRBD1 (5 bases). This CDR3 is built from 15 residues. The V and J ends lost 4 bases and 3 bases respectively, with 15 bases between them. The germline gives CDR1 LNHDA, CDR2 SQIVND (reference sequence). The DNA for the CDR3 is TGTGCCAGTAGTAAGAGGGGAGGGCGCGACTATGGCTACACCTTC. This gives the protein CASSKRGGRDYGYTF.

The gene calls are TRBV30 and TRBJ2-1, with D perhaps matching TRBD2 (6 bases). With 5 bases removed from V and 7 bases from J, the gap between germline ends came to 18 bases. The V gene's germline CDR1 is GTSNPN and CDR2 SVGIG (reference sequence). CDR3 length: 14 amino acids. As DNA, the CDR3 is TGTGCCTGGGGGACCGGGACTGGAAAAAATGAGCAGTTCTTC. Its protein product is CAWGTGTGKNEQFF.

This clone appeared once. V is TRBV19 and J is TRBJ2-1; TRBD2 agrees at 7 bases. CDR3 size: 15 residues. Germline V lookup: CDR1 LNHDA, CDR2 SQIVND (reference sequence). V was clipped by 2 bases and J by 4 bases; unmatched bases: 5. The CDR3 sequence: CASSIRLAEYNEQFF. DNA for the CDR3: TGTGCCAGTAGTATACGTCTAGCGGAATACAATGAGCAGTTCTTC.

The V gene is TRBV7-8, the J gene TRBJ1-1, with 10 bases fitting TRBD1. This CDR3 is 15 amino acids long. V lost 6 bases and J lost 0; bases outside the gene matches: 4. Germline-derived CDR1 and CDR2 are SGHVS and FQNEAQ. The CDR3 protein is CASSWGQGMNTEAFF. CDR3 bases: TGTGCCAGCAGTTGGGGACAGGGGATGAACACTGAAGCTTTCTTT.

The chain carries TRBV6-2 or TRBV6-3 and TRBJ1-6; D is unclear. V was clipped by 8 bases and J by 8 bases, with 19 bases between them. This CDR3 spans 15 amino acids. Germline V gives CDR1 MNHEY, CDR2 SVGEGT. The CDR3 DNA sequence: TGTGCCAGCTGTTGGACCGACGAATATGATTCACCCCTCCACTTT. Amino acid sequence: CASCWTDEYDSPLHF.

The V gene is TRBV5-8, the J gene TRBJ2-1, with TRBD1 matching over 7 bases. The CDR3 runs 15 residues. Looked up from germline, CDR1 is SGHTS and CDR2 is YDEGEE. The J segment lost 3 bases and the V segment lost 4 bases, leaving 7 bases of the junction unmatched. For the CDR3, the DNA is TGTGCCAGCAGCCCCGGGACAGTGGGCTACAATGAGCAGTTCTTC. Translated, it gives CASSPGTVGYNEQFF.

This rearrangement joins TRBV11-2 to TRBJ1-4, with D perhaps matching TRBD1 (5 bases). V shed 3 bases and J shed 6 bases, with 8 bases lying between them. CDR1 SGHAT and CDR2 FQNNGV come from the germline V gene. The CDR3 consists of 13 residues. The chain's CDR3 is CASSFAGHEKLFF. The CDR3 bases are TGTGCCAGCAGCTTCGCAGGGCATGAAAAACTGTTTTTT.

CDR3 sequence reads: CASSRVGSSGNTIYF. CDR3 nucleotides: TGTGCCAGCAGCCGCGTAGGGAGCTCTGGAAACACCATATATTTT. The chain recombines TRBV4-2 with TRBJ1-3; D gene unclear. V shed 4 bases and J shed 0 bases, with 10 bases lying between them. This CDR3 region has 15 residues. Germline V gives CDR1 LGHNA, CDR2 YNFKEQ.

This rearrangement joins TRBV7-2 to TRBJ2-1; TRBD1 might be the D (5 bases). Trimming pared 5 bases from V and 2 bases from J, leaving 13 bases between. The CDR3 sequence is 15 residues long. CDR1 is SGHTA and CDR2 is FQGNSA in the germline V gene. The CDR3 spells CASSPPGLTYNEQFF. The CDR3 nucleotides are TGTGCCAGCAGCCCCCCAGGGCTCACCTACAATGAGCAGTTCTTC.

The rearrangement uses TRBV15 and TRBJ1-5, with D perhaps TRBD1 (6 bases). This CDR3 has 15 amino acids. Deletions cut 1 base from V and 0 bases from J, with 7 bases between. CDR1 and CDR2 from the germline V gene are LNHNV and YYDKDF (reference sequence). CDR3 sequence: CATSRGQVSNQPQHF. The CDR3, as DNA: TGTGCCACCAGCAGAGGACAGGTTAGCAATCAGCCCCAGCATTTT.

The chain carries TRBV29-1 and TRBJ1-2; D remains unclear. The CDR3 covers 12 residues. Deletions cut 1 base from V and 6 bases from J, with 9 bases between. Germline CDR1 and CDR2: SQVTM and ANQGSEA. The CDR3 bases are TGCAGCGTTGAAGGGTCGGGGAATGGCTACACCTTC. Protein: CSVEGSGNGYTF. The variable domain in full, completed from reference TRBV29-1 and TRBJ1-2, reads SAVISQKPSRDICQRGTSLTIQCQVDSQVTMMFWYRQQPGQSLTLIATANQGSEATYESGFVIDKFPISRPNLTFSTLTVSNMSPEDSSIYLCSVEGSGNGYTFGSGTRLTVV.

This rearrangement joins TRBV11-1 to TRBJ1-2; D gene unclear. This CDR3 has 13 amino acids. Deletions cut 3 bases from V and 5 bases from J, with 10 bases between. Germline V gives CDR1 SGHAT, CDR2 FQDESV (reference sequence). CDR3 sequence reads: CASSLSGRYGYTF. Here the CDR3 DNA reads TGTGCCAGCAGCTTGAGTGGCAGATATGGCTACACCTTC.

This clone was seen a handful of times. The rearrangement links TRBV5-4 to TRBJ1-2; D is unclear. This CDR3 has 13 residues. Germline V lookup: CDR1 SGHNT, CDR2 YYREEE (reference sequence). V lost 4 bases and J 4 bases, leaving 11 bases between the germline ends. The CDR3 DNA reads TGTGCCAGCAGCGGGAAACCACTCTATGGCTACACCTTC. As protein: CASSGKPLYGYTF.

The chain couples TRBV28 to TRBJ2-5; possible D gene TRBD1, 6 bases. The ends were cut back, 5 bases at V and 4 bases at J, with 20 bases in the middle. CDR3 length: 16 amino acids. Germline V gene sequence: CDR1 MDHEN, CDR2 SYDVKM. Here the CDR3 reads CASSRQRNRVGETQYF. The CDR3 region has the DNA TGTGCCAGCAGTCGACAAAGGAACAGGGTTGGAGAGACCCAGTACTTC.

This clone was detected only once. The chain carries TRBV4-2 and TRBJ1-5; possibly TRBD1 for D (6 bases). CDR1 and CDR2 (germline): LGHNA, YNFKEQ. This CDR3 has 16 residues. Trimming pared 4 bases from V and 3 bases from J, leaving 16 bases between. The DNA for the CDR3 is TGTGCCAGCAGCCTGACCCCAGGGGATACCAATCAGCCCCAGCATTTT. Translated, it gives CASSLTPGDTNQPQHF.

The CDR3 DNA is TGCGCCAGCAGCCTTTGGACAGCTACAAACACTGAAGCTTTCTTT. As protein: CASSLWTATNTEAFF. The chain has TRBV5-1 and TRBJ1-1, with D possibly being TRBD1 (6 bases). This CDR3 region has 15 residues. Germline CDR1 and CDR2: SGHRS and YFSETQ. Trimming removed 4 bases from V and 2 bases from J, with 15 bases in between.

The rearrangement links TRBV30 to TRBJ2-5, with D perhaps TRBD2 (5 bases). Germline V gives CDR1 GTSNPN, CDR2 SVGIG (reference sequence). CDR3 size: 14 residues. V was trimmed by 0 bases and J by 1 base, leaving 9 bases between them. The CDR3 sequence: CAWSVNRGQETQYF. In nucleotides, the CDR3 is TGTGCCTGGAGTGTGAACCGGGGCCAAGAGACCCAGTACTTC.